This is a list of T cell receptor beta chains from one sample in a study of CD8 T cells in ankylosing spondylitis. TCRdb called the 5' RACE reads again in MiXCR, with one record for every CDR3 protein. This sample has around 770,000 distinct CDR3 sequences, with over 15% found just once. Material for sequencing was blood, either unsorted or a sorted T cell fraction (not recorded which). The receptors originated from a male donor with ankylosing spondylitis. The CDR3 runs from the conserved cysteine through the conserved F or W. A D gene is named only where the DNA matches it firmly. The size of a clone is reported for some rows only, either as once, few or many, or as a class for expanded clones.

v_call: TRBV9; clone_size: NA; d_call: NA; j_call: TRBJ1-1; cdr3_nt: TGTGCCAGCAGCGTTCCCGGCTCTGGCACTGAAGCTTTCTTT; cdr3_aa: CASSVPGSGTEAFF
v_call: TRBV20-1; clone_size: NA; d_call: NA; j_call: TRBJ2-7; cdr3_nt: TGCAGTGCCCCGGACAGCTCCTACGAGCAGTACTTC; cdr3_aa: CSAPDSSYEQYF
v_call: TRBV12-3/TRBV12-4; clone_size: many; d_call: NA; j_call: TRBJ2-3; cdr3_nt: TGTGCCAGCACAACGGCAGATACGCAGTATTTT; cdr3_aa: CASTTADTQYF
v_call: TRBV28; clone_size: NA; d_call: TRBD2; j_call: TRBJ2-5; cdr3_nt: TGTGCCAGCAGCCCCCGACTAGCGGGAGCCCTGTACCAAGAGACCCAGTACTTC; cdr3_aa: CASSPRLAGALYQETQYF
v_call: TRBV12-3/TRBV12-4; clone_size: NA; d_call: NA; j_call: TRBJ2-2; cdr3_nt: TGTGCCAGCACCCGAAATGGGCAGGGTTTAAGGAACGGGGAGCTGTTTTTT; cdr3_aa: CASTRNGQGLRNGELFF
v_call: TRBV12-3/TRBV12-4; clone_size: NA; d_call: NA; j_call: TRBJ2-7; cdr3_nt: TGTGCCAGCAGTTTGGAGATCACCTACGAGCAGTACTTC; cdr3_aa: CASSLEITYEQYF
v_call: TRBV7-9; clone_size: few; d_call: NA; j_call: TRBJ1-1; cdr3_nt: TGTGCCAGCACCACTAGAATGGCTGAAGCTTTCTTT; cdr3_aa: CASTTRMAEAFF
v_call: TRBV6-5; clone_size: few; d_call: NA; j_call: TRBJ2-5; cdr3_nt: TGTGCCAGCAGTTTGAGCACCCGAGAGGAGACCCAGTACTTC; cdr3_aa: CASSLSTREETQYF
v_call: TRBV12-3/TRBV12-4; clone_size: few; d_call: TRBD1; j_call: TRBJ2-1; cdr3_nt: TGTGCCAGCAGTGATGGGACAGGGGCCCACAATGAGCAGTTCTTC; cdr3_aa: CASSDGTGAHNEQFF
v_call: TRBV7-9; clone_size: few; d_call: NA; j_call: TRBJ2-1; cdr3_nt: TGTGCCAGCAGCTTAGCGGGGCGACACAATGAGCAGTTCTTC; cdr3_aa: CASSLAGRHNEQFF